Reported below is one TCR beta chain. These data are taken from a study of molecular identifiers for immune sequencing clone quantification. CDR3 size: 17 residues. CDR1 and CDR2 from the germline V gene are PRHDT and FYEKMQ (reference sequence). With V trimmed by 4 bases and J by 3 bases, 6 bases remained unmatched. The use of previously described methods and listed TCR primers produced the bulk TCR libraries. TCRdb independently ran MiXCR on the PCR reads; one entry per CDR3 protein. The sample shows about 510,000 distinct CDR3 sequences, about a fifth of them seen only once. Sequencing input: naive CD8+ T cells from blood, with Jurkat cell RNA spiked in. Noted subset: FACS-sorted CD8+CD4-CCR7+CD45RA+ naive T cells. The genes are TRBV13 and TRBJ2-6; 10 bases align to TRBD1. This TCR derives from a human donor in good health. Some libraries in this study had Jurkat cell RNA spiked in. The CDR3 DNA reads TGTGCCAGCAGCTCCGGACAGGGGGGGATTGGGGCCAACGTCCTGACTTTC. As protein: CASSSGQGGIGANVLTF.